The sequence of this T cell receptor (beta chain) was determined in a study of blood T cells in healthy people across ages. Findings of the study overall: The study found more naive CD4+ cells and higher diversity in long-lived than aged donors.

A second PCR, run for roughly 7 to 11 cycles, used a sample-barcoded 5' primer plus a J-beta primer mix. There were at least 2.5 million CDR3-containing paired-end reads obtained from each sample. In TCRdb, the 5' RACE reads were re-called with MiXCR into one record per CDR3 protein. Among some 700,000 distinct CDR3 sequences listed, about 20% were seen once. This clonotype was seen at least ten times. As yet, its antigen is unknown. CDR3 size: 14 residues. In germline, CDR1 is DFQATT, CDR2 SNEGSKA (reference sequence). The trim removed 6 bases at V and 4 bases at J, leaving 3 bases unmatched. Every donor provided around 10 milliliters of peripheral blood.

The receptor was isolated from a man aged 65 to 79 in good health. The rearrangement joins TRBV20-1 to TRBJ2-3, with 14 bases identical to TRBD2. The material sequenced was blood. This chain's CDR3 is CSARLAGGADTQYF. DNA for the CDR3: TGCAGTGCCAGACTAGCGGGAGGGGCAGATACGCAGTATTTT.